This entry features one TCR beta chain sequence. Its antigen is as yet unknown. This CDR3 comprises 14 residues. Germline loops: CDR1 MNHNS, CDR2 SASEGT. The V gene end was trimmed by 7 bases and the J gene end by 5 bases; junction bases not matched to a gene: 8. The data derive from a study of blood T cells in healthy people across ages. Overall study results and limits: Diversity was estimated from one million T cells, and these estimates were considered underestimates.

The authors ran a second PCR of 7 to 11 cycles using a sample-barcoded 5' primer and a J-beta primer mix. TCRdb reprocessed the 5' RACE reads with MiXCR, giving one entry per CDR3 protein. The data hold roughly 640,000 distinct CDR3 sequences, with under 30% observed a single time. The chain carries TRBV6-1 and TRBJ1-1, with 9 positions matching TRBD1. This receptor was identified in a woman of 80 years or more in good health. The source material was blood. The CDR3 DNA sequence: TGTGCCAGCATTTGGGACAGGGTGTTTACTGAAGCTTTCTTT. Translated: CASIWDRVFTEAFF.